A single sample is the source of the 3 T cell receptor beta chains below, sequenced in a study (dated by TCRdb to between 2015 and 2016). Receptors were amplified or captured by RT-PCR. Sequencing was performed on an Illumina MiSeq. TCRdb ran its own pipeline on the public reads, namely fastp trimming at Q25 and MiXCR clone calling, and kept in-frame beta chains. One record per CDR3 amino acid sequence lists the most common genes and DNA. This sample gives about 680,000 distinct CDR3 sequences in total; 14% of them show up just once. Clones ranked in the top ten supply 3.6% of the sample. What was sequenced was memory CD4+ T cells from blood. The receptors were sampled from a female donor in good health, serving as a healthy control.

The chain combines TRBV5-1 with TRBJ2-7, with a possible D match to TRBD2 (5 bases). CDR1 is SGHRS and CDR2 is YFSETQ in the germline V gene. The CDR3 has 14 amino acids. The V end was cut by 1 base, the J end by 6 bases, with 14 bases between. CDR3 region: CASSLRAPAGEQYF. Written as DNA, the CDR3 is TGCGCCAGCAGCTTGAGGGCGCCCGCGGGCGAGCAGTACTTC. The full variable domain, its missing parts supplied by reference TRBV5-1 and TRBJ2-7, is KAGVTQTPRYLIKTRGQQVTLSCSPISGHRSVSWYQQTPGQGLQFLFEYFSETQRNKGNFPGRFSGRQFSNSRSEMNVSTLELGDSALYLCASSLRAPAGEQYFGPGTRLTVT.

The gene calls are TRBV7-9 and TRBJ2-7; D call uncertain. Trimming removed 4 bases from V and 0 bases from J, with 19 bases in between. From germline, CDR1 is SEHNR and CDR2 FQNEAQ (reference sequence). CDR3 length equals 17 residues. The CDR3 protein is CASSSLPGTRASYEQYF. CDR3 bases: TGTGCCAGCAGCTCCCTTCCCGGAACTCGGGCCTCCTACGAGCAGTACTTC.

With regard to this clonotype: This may arise from a read error, as a much more abundant clone is one base away. The V call is TRBV7-2, the J call TRBJ2-1; a weak D match, TRBD1 (7 bases). This CDR3 has 16 amino acids. The germline CDR1 and CDR2 sequences are SGHTA and FQGNSA. V was shortened by 1 base and J by 13 bases, with 23 bases between the two germline ends. CDR3 region: CASSLGRQGGQETQFF. In DNA, the CDR3 is TGTGCCAGCAGCTTAGGGAGGCAGGGGGGCCAAGAGACCCAGTTCTTC. The full variable domain, its missing parts supplied by reference TRBV7-2 and TRBJ2-1, is GAGVSQSPSNKVTEKGKDVELRCDPISGHTALYWYRQSLGQGLEFLIYFQGNSAPDKSGLPSDRFSAERTGGSVSTLTIQRTQQEDSAVYLCASSLGRQGGQETQFFGPGTRLTVL.